One T cell receptor (beta chain) is described in this entry. This entry belongs to a study of identical twins. The CDR3 runs 14 residues. Germline CDR1 is MDHEN and CDR2 is SYDVKM. Trimming shortened V by 4 bases and J by 3 bases, and 13 bases separated the two germline ends. A universal primer site was added by template switching, and unique molecular identifiers were carried by the cDNA. TCRdb reanalysed the 5' RACE reads using MiXCR and keeps one entry per CDR3 protein. The sample contains around 230,000 distinct CDR3 sequences, roughly 7.1% of which appear only once. The same data also went into a second study, on T cells expressing NK-cell markers. That investigation notes: Among the eight sequenced donors, seven tested HCMV-seropositive and one tested seronegative.

This chain connects TRBV28 to TRBJ2-7; D assignment may be TRBD1 or TRBD2 (5 bases each). The material sequenced was CD8+ T cells sorted from blood. This clonotype was sampled from a woman aged 18-30 years in good health. CDR3 loop: CASSYVGRGYEQYF. In DNA form, the CDR3 reads TGTGCCAGCAGTTATGTGGGACGTGGCTACGAGCAGTACTTC.